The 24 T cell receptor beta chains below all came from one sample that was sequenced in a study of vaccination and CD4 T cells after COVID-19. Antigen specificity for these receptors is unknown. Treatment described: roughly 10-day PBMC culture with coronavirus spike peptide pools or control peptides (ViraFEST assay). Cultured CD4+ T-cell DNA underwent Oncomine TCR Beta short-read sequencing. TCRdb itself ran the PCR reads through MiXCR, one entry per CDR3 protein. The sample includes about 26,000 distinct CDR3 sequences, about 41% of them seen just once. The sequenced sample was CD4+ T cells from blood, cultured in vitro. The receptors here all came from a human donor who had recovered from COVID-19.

CDR3 protein: CASGQGEAFF. The CDR3 DNA follows: TGTGCCAGCGGACAGGGTGAAGCTTTCTTT. The chain combines TRBV6-2 or TRBV6-3 with TRBJ1-1, with TRBD1 matching 8 bases. V shed 8 bases and J 7 bases; nucleotides not matched to a gene: 0. The germline V gene encodes CDR1 MNHEY and CDR2 SVGEGT. The CDR3 runs to 10 residues.

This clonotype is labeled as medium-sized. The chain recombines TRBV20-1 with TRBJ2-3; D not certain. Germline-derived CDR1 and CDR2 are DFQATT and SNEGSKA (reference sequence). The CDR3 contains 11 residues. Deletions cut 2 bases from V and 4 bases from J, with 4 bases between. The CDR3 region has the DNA TGCAGTGCTAGACTAGCAGATACGCAGTATTTT. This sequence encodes CSARLADTQYF.

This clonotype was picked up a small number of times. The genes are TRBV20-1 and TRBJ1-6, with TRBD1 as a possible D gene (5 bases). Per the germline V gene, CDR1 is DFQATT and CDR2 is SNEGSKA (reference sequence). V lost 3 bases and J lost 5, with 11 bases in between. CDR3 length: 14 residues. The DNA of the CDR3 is TGCAGTGCTAGCGAAGGGGCCGATAATTCACCCCTCCACTTT. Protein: CSASEGADNSPLHF.

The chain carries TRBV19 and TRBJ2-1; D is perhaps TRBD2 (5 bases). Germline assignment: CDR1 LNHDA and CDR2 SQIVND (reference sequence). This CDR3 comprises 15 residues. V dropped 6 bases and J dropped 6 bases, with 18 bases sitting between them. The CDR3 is CASSPRLGLFNEQFF. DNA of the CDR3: TGTGCCAGTAGCCCCCGACTTGGACTCTTCAATGAGCAGTTCTTC.

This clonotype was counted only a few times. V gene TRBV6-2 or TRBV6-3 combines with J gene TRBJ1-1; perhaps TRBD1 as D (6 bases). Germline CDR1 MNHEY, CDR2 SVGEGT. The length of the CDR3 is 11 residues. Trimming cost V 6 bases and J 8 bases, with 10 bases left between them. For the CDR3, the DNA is TGTGCCAGCAGCCACGGGACAGAAGCTTTCTTT. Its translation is CASSHGTEAFF.

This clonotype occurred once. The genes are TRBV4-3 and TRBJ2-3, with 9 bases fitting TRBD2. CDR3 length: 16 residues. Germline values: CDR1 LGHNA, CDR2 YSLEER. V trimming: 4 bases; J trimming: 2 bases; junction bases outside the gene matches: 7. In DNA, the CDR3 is TGCGCCAGCAGCCGACAACTAGCGGGCCTCACAGATACGCAGTATTTT. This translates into CASSRQLAGLTDTQYF.

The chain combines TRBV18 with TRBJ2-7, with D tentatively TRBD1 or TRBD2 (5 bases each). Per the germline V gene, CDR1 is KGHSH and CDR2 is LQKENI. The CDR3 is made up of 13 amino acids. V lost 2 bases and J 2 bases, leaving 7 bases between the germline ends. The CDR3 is CASSPGDPYEQYF. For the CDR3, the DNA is TGTGCCAGCTCACCAGGGGACCCCTACGAGCAGTACTTC.

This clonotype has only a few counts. CDR3 in amino acids: CASSLLRTGFNQPQHF. DNA for the CDR3: TGTGCCAGCAGTTTACTCAGGACAGGGTTCAATCAGCCCCAGCATTTT. The gene calls are TRBV28 and TRBJ1-5, with 8 bases that match TRBD1. This CDR3 spans 16 amino acids. CDR1 and CDR2 from the germline V gene are MDHEN and SYDVKM. With V trimmed by 2 bases and J by 3 bases, 6 bases remained unmatched.

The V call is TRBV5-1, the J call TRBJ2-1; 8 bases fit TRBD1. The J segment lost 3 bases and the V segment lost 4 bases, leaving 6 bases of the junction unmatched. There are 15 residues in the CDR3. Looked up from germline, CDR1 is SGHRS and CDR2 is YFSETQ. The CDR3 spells CASSPQGAVYNEQFF. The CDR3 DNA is TGCGCCAGCAGCCCGCAGGGGGCGGTCTACAATGAGCAGTTCTTC.

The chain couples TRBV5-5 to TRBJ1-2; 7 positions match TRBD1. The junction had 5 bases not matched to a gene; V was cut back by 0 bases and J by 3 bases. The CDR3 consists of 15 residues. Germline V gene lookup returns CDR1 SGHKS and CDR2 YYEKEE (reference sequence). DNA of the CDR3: TGTGCCAGCAGCTTGGCACCTACAGGGGACTATGGCTACACCTTC. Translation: CASSLAPTGDYGYTF.

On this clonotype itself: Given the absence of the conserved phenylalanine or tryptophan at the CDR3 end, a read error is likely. The CDR3 is CASSSGDTQTQYL. The CDR3 DNA reads as TGTGCCAGCAGCTCAGGGGACACCCAGACCCAGTACCTC. The genes are TRBV7-6 and TRBJ2-5, with a possible D match to TRBD1 (6 bases). The CDR3 is 13 residues long. CDR1 is SGHVS and CDR2 is FNYEAQ in the germline V gene. V was clipped by 4 bases and J by 6 bases, with 12 bases between them.

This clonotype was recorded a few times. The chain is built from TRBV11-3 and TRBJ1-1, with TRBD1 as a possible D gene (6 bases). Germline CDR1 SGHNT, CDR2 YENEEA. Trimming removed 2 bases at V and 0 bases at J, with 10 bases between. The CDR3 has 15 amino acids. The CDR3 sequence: CASSLSGGLNTEAFF. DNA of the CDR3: TGTGCCAGCAGCTTATCGGGGGGGCTGAACACTGAAGCTTTCTTT.

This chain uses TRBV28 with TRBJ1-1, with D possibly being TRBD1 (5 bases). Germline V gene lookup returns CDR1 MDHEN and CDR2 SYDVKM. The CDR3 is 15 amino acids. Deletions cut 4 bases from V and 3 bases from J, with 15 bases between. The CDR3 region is CASSSAMVGDTEAFF. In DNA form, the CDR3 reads TGTGCCAGCAGTTCTGCCATGGTGGGGGACACTGAAGCTTTCTTT.

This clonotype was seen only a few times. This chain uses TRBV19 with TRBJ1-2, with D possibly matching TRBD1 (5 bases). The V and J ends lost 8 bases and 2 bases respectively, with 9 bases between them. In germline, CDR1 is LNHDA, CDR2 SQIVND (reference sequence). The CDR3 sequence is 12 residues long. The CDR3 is CASGGRNYGYTF. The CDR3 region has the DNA TGTGCCAGTGGGGGGAGAAACTATGGCTACACCTTC.

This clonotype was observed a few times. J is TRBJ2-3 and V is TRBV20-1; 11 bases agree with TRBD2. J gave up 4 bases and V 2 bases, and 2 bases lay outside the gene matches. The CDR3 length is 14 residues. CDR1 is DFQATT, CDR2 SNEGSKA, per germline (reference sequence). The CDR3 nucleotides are TGCAGTGCTAGAAATAGCGGGAGGGCAGATACGCAGTATTTT. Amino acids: CSARNSGRADTQYF.

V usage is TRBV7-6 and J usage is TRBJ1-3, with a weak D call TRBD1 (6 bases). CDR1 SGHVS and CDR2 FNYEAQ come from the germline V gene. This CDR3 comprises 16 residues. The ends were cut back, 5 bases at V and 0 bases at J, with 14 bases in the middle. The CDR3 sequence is CASSPSRGVSGNTIYF. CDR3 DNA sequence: TGTGCCAGCAGCCCCTCGAGGGGGGTCTCTGGAAACACCATATATTTT. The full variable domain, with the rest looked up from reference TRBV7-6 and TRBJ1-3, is GAGVSQSPRYKVTKRGQDVALRCDPISGHVSLYWYRQALGQGPEFLTYFNYEAQQDKSGLPNDRFSAERPEGSISTLTIQRTEQRDSAMYRCASSPSRGVSGNTIYFGEGSWLTVV.

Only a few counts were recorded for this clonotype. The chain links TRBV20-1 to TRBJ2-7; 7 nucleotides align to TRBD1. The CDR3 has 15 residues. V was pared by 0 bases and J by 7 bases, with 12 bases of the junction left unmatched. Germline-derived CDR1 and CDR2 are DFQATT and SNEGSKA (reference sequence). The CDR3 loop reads CSARDPGQPIWEQYF. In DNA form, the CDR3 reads TGCAGTGCTAGAGATCCGGGACAGCCGATATGGGAGCAGTACTTC.

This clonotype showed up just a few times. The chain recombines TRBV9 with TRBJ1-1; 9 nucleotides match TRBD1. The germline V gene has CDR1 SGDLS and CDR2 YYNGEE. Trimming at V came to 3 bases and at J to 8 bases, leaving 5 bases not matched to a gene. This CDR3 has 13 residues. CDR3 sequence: CASSGGQGIEAFF. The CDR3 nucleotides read TGTGCCAGCAGCGGGGGACAGGGTATCGAAGCTTTCTTT.

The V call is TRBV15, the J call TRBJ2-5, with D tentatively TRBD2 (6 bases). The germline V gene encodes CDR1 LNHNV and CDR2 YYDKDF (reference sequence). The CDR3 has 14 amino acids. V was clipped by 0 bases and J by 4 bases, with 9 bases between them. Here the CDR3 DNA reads TGTGCCACCAGCAGAGATTCGGAGGGAGAGACCCAGTACTTC. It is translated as CATSRDSEGETQYF.

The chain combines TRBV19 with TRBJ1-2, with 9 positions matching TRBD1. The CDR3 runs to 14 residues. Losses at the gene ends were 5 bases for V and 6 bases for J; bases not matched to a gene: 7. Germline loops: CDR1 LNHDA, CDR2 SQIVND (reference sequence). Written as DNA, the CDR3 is TGTGCCAGTAGTGTTGGACAGGGGAGGGATGGCTACACCTTC. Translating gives CASSVGQGRDGYTF.

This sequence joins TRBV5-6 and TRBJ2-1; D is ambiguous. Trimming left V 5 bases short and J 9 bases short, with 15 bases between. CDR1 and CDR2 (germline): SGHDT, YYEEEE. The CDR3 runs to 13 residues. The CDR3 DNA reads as TGTGCCAGCAGGGGTGGGGTCTTAGGTGAGCAGTTCTTC. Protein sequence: CASRGGVLGEQFF.

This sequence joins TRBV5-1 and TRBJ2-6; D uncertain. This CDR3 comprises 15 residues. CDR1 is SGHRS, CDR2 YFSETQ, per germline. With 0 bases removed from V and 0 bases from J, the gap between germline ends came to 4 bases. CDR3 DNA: TGCGCCAGCAGCTTGGGTATCTCTGGGGCCAACGTCCTGACTTTC. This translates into CASSLGISGANVLTF.

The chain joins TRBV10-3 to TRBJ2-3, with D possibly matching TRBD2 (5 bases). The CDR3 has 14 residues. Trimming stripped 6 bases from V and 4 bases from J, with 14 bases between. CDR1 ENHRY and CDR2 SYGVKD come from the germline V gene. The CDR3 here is CAIRPGKGSDTQYF. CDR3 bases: TGTGCCATCAGACCGGGGAAAGGCTCAGATACGCAGTATTTT.

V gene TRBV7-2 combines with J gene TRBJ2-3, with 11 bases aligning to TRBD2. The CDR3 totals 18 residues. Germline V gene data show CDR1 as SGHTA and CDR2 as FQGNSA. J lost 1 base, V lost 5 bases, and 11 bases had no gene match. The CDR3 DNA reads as TGTGCCAGCAGCCCAGGTTCTAGCGGGGGGCTGCGCACAGATACGCAGTATTTT. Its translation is CASSPGSSGGLRTDTQYF.